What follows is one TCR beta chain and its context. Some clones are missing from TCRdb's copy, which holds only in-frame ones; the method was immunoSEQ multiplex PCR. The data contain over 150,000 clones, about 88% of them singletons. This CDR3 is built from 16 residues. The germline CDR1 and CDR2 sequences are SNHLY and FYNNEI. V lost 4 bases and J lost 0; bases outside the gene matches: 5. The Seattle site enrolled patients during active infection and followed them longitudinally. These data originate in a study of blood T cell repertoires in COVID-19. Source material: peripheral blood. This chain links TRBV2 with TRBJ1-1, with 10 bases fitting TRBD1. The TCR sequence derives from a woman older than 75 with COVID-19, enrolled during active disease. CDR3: CASSGSDRGLNTEAFF. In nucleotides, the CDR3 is TGTGCCAGCAGTGGATCGGACAGGGGGTTGAACACTGAAGCTTTCTTT.